These T cell receptor beta chains were read from a single sample in a study of T cells in Graves' hyperthyroidism and ophthalmopathy. TCRdb itself ran the multiplex PCR reads through MiXCR, one entry per CDR3 protein. The table lists 400,000 to 450,000 distinct CDR3 sequences, roughly 15% of them singletons, with about 12% in the top ten. What was sequenced was blood. These receptors all stem from a man in his late teens or twenties with Graves' ophthalmopathy. CDR3s include the opening cysteine and the closing phenylalanine or tryptophan. The order of the fields is V gene, D gene, clone size, J gene, CDR3 protein, CDR3 DNA. A D gene is named only where the DNA matches it firmly. Clone size is given for some rows only: seen once, a few or many times, or a class if the clone is expanded.

V gene: TRBV6-1
D gene: .
clone size: few
J gene: TRBJ2-7
CDR3 protein: CASRLDTLPYEQYF
CDR3 DNA: TGTGCCAGCAGGTTGGACACACTCCCCTACGAGCAGTACTTC

V gene: TRBV29-1
D gene: .
clone size: many
J gene: TRBJ2-7
CDR3 protein: CSVAVRDYEQYF
CDR3 DNA: TGCAGCGTTGCGGTTAGGGACTACGAGCAGTACTTC

V gene: TRBV20-1
D gene: TRBD2
clone size: many
J gene: TRBJ2-5
CDR3 protein: CSASPIAGGETQYF
CDR3 DNA: TGCAGTGCTAGTCCCATAGCGGGAGGTGAGACCCAGTACTTC

V gene: TRBV4-1
D gene: .
clone size: many
J gene: TRBJ2-7
CDR3 protein: CASSQALPSPYEQYF
CDR3 DNA: TGCGCCAGCAGCCAAGCTCTCCCTTCCCCGTACGAGCAGTACTTC

V gene: TRBV7-9
D gene: .
clone size: .
J gene: TRBJ1-1
CDR3 protein: CASSPDEGWAFF
CDR3 DNA: TGTGCCAGCAGCCCCGATGAGGGGTGGGCTTTCTTT

V gene: TRBV11-1
D gene: .
clone size: .
J gene: TRBJ1-5
CDR3 protein: CASSQEEGFGADQPQHF
CDR3 DNA: TGCGCCAGCAGCCAAGAAGAGGGGTTTGGGGCCGATCAGCCCCAGCATTTT

V gene: TRBV18
D gene: .
clone size: many
J gene: TRBJ1-2
CDR3 protein: CASSPGRLYGYTF
CDR3 DNA: TGTGCCAGCTCACCAGGGCGCCTCTATGGCTACACCTTC

V gene: TRBV20-1
D gene: TRBD2
clone size: many
J gene: TRBJ2-3
CDR3 protein: CSASGLASTDTQYF
CDR3 DNA: TGCAGTGCTAGTGGACTAGCTAGCACAGATACGCAGTATTTT

V gene: TRBV7-9
D gene: .
clone size: many
J gene: TRBJ2-5
CDR3 protein: CASSRTHGQETQYF
CDR3 DNA: TGTGCCAGCAGCCGGACTCACGGACAAGAGACCCAGTACTTC

V gene: TRBV7-2
D gene: TRBD2
clone size: many
J gene: TRBJ2-5
CDR3 protein: CASSFPLAGGPVALETQYF
CDR3 DNA: TGTGCCAGCAGCTTCCCCCTAGCGGGAGGACCTGTGGCCCTGGAGACCCAGTACTTC

V gene: TRBV20-1
D gene: .
clone size: many
J gene: TRBJ2-7
CDR3 protein: CSAPRTRPPYEQYF
CDR3 DNA: TGCAGTGCTCCGAGGACCAGACCGCCGTACGAGCAGTACTTC

V gene: TRBV2
D gene: .
clone size: many
J gene: TRBJ2-1
CDR3 protein: CASSSGASSYNEQFF
CDR3 DNA: TGTGCCAGCAGCTCAGGGGCGAGCTCCTACAATGAGCAGTTCTTC

V gene: TRBV20-1
D gene: .
clone size: few
J gene: TRBJ1-2
CDR3 protein: CSARGYSGYTF
CDR3 DNA: TGCAGTGCTAGAGGGTATAGTGGCTACACCTTC

V gene: TRBV25-1
D gene: TRBD1
clone size: .
J gene: TRBJ2-7
CDR3 protein: CASSLRPWTGWYEQYF
CDR3 DNA: TGTGCCAGCAGTCTACGACCTTGGACAGGGTGGTACGAGCAGTACTTC

V gene: TRBV27
D gene: TRBD2
clone size: many
J gene: TRBJ2-2
CDR3 protein: CASSSALAGTIGGELFF
CDR3 DNA: TGTGCCAGCAGTTCGGCCCTAGCGGGAACGATCGGCGGGGAGCTGTTTTTT

V gene: TRBV6-1
D gene: .
clone size: .
J gene: TRBJ2-3
CDR3 protein: CASSRTSFTQYF
CDR3 DNA: TGTGCCAGCAGCCGAACTAGTTTCACGCAGTATTTT

V gene: TRBV20-1
D gene: .
clone size: many
J gene: TRBJ2-7
CDR3 protein: CSARDRPSLSYEQYF
CDR3 DNA: TGCAGTGCTAGAGATCGACCTAGTCTCTCCTACGAGCAGTACTTC

V gene: TRBV13
D gene: TRBD2
clone size: many
J gene: TRBJ2-1
CDR3 protein: CASSPGPSGGNEQFF
CDR3 DNA: TGTGCCAGCAGCCCAGGACCTTCGGGGGGCAATGAGCAGTTCTTC

V gene: TRBV10-2
D gene: TRBD1
clone size: .
J gene: TRBJ2-5
CDR3 protein: CASRPWTGRETQYF
CDR3 DNA: TGCGCCAGCAGACCCTGGACAGGGCGGGAGACCCAGTACTTC

V gene: TRBV12-3/TRBV12-4
D gene: TRBD1
clone size: many
J gene: TRBJ2-3
CDR3 protein: CASSDRDGTDTQYF
CDR3 DNA: TGTGCCAGCAGCGACAGGGATGGGACAGATACGCAGTATTTT

V gene: TRBV5-1
D gene: .
clone size: .
J gene: TRBJ2-1
CDR3 protein: CASSLARGNEQFF
CDR3 DNA: TGCGCCAGCAGCTTGGCAAGGGGCAATGAGCAGTTCTTC

V gene: TRBV11-2
D gene: .
clone size: few
J gene: TRBJ2-2
CDR3 protein: CASSLVRGPDRRYANTGELFF
CDR3 DNA: TGTGCCAGCAGCTTAGTTCGTGGCCCTGACAGAAGGTACGCGAACACCGGGGAGCTGTTTTTT

V gene: TRBV2
D gene: .
clone size: .
J gene: TRBJ2-2
CDR3 protein: CASSGYMGDTGELFF
CDR3 DNA: TGTGCCAGCAGTGGCTACATGGGGGACACCGGGGAGCTGTTTTTT

V gene: TRBV4-1
D gene: TRBD2
clone size: few
J gene: TRBJ2-1
CDR3 protein: CASSQSPLAGFGNEQFF
CDR3 DNA: TGCGCCAGCAGCCAATCACCCCTAGCGGGATTCGGGAATGAGCAGTTCTTC

V gene: TRBV20-1
D gene: TRBD2
clone size: many
J gene: TRBJ2-3
CDR3 protein: CSASLAGGLVVPDTQYF
CDR3 DNA: TGCAGTGCTAGCCTAGCGGGAGGGCTAGTGGTCCCAGATACGCAGTATTTT

V gene: TRBV13
D gene: .
clone size: .
J gene: TRBJ2-7
CDR3 protein: CASSAPVLGYEQYF
CDR3 DNA: TGTGCCAGCAGCGCACCCGTACTAGGTTACGAGCAGTACTTC

V gene: TRBV5-1
D gene: .
clone size: many
J gene: TRBJ2-5
CDR3 protein: CASSLVSAGQETQYF
CDR3 DNA: TGCGCCAGCAGCTTGGTTTCGGCGGGCCAAGAGACCCAGTACTTC

V gene: TRBV10-2
D gene: TRBD2
clone size: few
J gene: TRBJ2-3
CDR3 protein: CASTGAGEGTDTQYF
CDR3 DNA: TGCGCCTCAACCGGGGCGGGGGAGGGAACAGATACGCAGTATTTT

V gene: TRBV18
D gene: .
clone size: many
J gene: TRBJ2-1
CDR3 protein: CASSPSTPSSYNEQFF
CDR3 DNA: TGTGCCAGCTCACCATCGACCCCGAGCTCCTACAATGAGCAGTTCTTC

V gene: TRBV7-2
D gene: .
clone size: many
J gene: TRBJ1-5
CDR3 protein: CASSLEVNQPQHF
CDR3 DNA: TGTGCCAGCAGCTTAGAAGTGAATCAGCCCCAGCATTTT

V gene: TRBV4-1
D gene: .
clone size: few
J gene: TRBJ1-6
CDR3 protein: CASSQDSREYSPLHF
CDR3 DNA: TGCGCCAGCAGCCAAGATAGCAGGGAATATTCACCCCTCCACTTT

V gene: TRBV9
D gene: .
clone size: .
J gene: TRBJ2-3
CDR3 protein: CASSLKGPDTQYF
CDR3 DNA: TGTGCCAGCAGCCTGAAGGGGCCAGATACGCAGTATTTT

V gene: TRBV20-1
D gene: TRBD2
clone size: many
J gene: TRBJ2-3
CDR3 protein: CSARAGTSGRTRTDTQYF
CDR3 DNA: TGCAGTGCTAGAGCCGGGACTAGCGGGAGGACTCGCACAGATACGCAGTATTTT

V gene: TRBV2
D gene: TRBD2
clone size: .
J gene: TRBJ2-7
CDR3 protein: CASSLWVAGGDEQYF
CDR3 DNA: TGTGCCAGCAGTCTCTGGGTAGCGGGGGGGGACGAGCAGTACTTC

V gene: TRBV29-1
D gene: .
clone size: many
J gene: TRBJ2-7
CDR3 protein: CSAVGLGGSSYEQYF
CDR3 DNA: TGCAGCGCCGTCGGCCTCGGGGGTAGCTCCTACGAGCAGTACTTC

V gene: TRBV7-8
D gene: .
clone size: many
J gene: TRBJ1-2
CDR3 protein: CASSLAKGGPGYTF
CDR3 DNA: TGTGCCAGCAGCTTAGCGAAAGGGGGTCCTGGCTACACCTTC

V gene: TRBV7-6
D gene: .
clone size: .
J gene: TRBJ2-1
CDR3 protein: CASSDEQGPPIYNEQFF
CDR3 DNA: TGTGCCAGCAGCGACGAACAGGGCCCTCCAATCTACAATGAGCAGTTCTTC

V gene: TRBV6-5
D gene: .
clone size: few
J gene: TRBJ1-3
CDR3 protein: CASSYSRAGAGNTIYF
CDR3 DNA: TGTGCCAGCAGTTACTCGAGAGCAGGGGCTGGAAACACCATATATTTT

V gene: TRBV11-3
D gene: .
clone size: many
J gene: TRBJ2-5
CDR3 protein: CASSRGWNREGETQYF
CDR3 DNA: TGTGCCAGCAGCCGGGGGTGGAACAGGGAAGGAGAGACCCAGTACTTC

V gene: TRBV18
D gene: TRBD1
clone size: .
J gene: TRBJ1-5
CDR3 protein: CASSPQAGGWSNQPQHF
CDR3 DNA: TGTGCCAGCTCACCACAGGCAGGGGGCTGGAGCAATCAGCCCCAGCATTTT

V gene: TRBV6-1
D gene: TRBD2
clone size: few
J gene: TRBJ2-7
CDR3 protein: CASSGRETYEQYF
CDR3 DNA: TGTGCCAGCAGTGGGCGGGAGACCTACGAGCAGTACTTC

V gene: TRBV3-1
D gene: TRBD2
clone size: many
J gene: TRBJ2-2
CDR3 protein: CASSQLSGRIGELFF
CDR3 DNA: TGTGCCAGCAGCCAACTAAGCGGGAGGATCGGGGAGCTGTTTTTT

V gene: TRBV5-4
D gene: TRBD2
clone size: many
J gene: TRBJ2-3
CDR3 protein: CASSLALAGSDTQYF
CDR3 DNA: TGTGCCAGCAGCTTGGCCCTAGCGGGCTCAGATACGCAGTATTTT

V gene: TRBV7-2
D gene: TRBD2
clone size: many
J gene: TRBJ2-7
CDR3 protein: CASSGWTSGSSLEQYF
CDR3 DNA: TGTGCCAGCAGCGGATGGACTAGCGGGAGTTCCCTCGAGCAGTACTTC

V gene: TRBV19
D gene: .
clone size: .
J gene: TRBJ2-5
CDR3 protein: CASSISPPETQYF
CDR3 DNA: TGTGCCAGTAGTATCTCCCCCCCAGAGACCCAGTACTTC

V gene: TRBV5-1
D gene: .
clone size: .
J gene: TRBJ1-1
CDR3 protein: CASSSPSAGAFF
CDR3 DNA: TGCGCCAGCAGCTCACCCTCCGCTGGAGCTTTCTTT

V gene: TRBV5-1
D gene: .
clone size: many
J gene: TRBJ2-7
CDR3 protein: CASSFLGQPYEQYF
CDR3 DNA: TGCGCCAGCAGCTTCCTAGGACAGCCCTACGAGCAGTACTTC

V gene: TRBV7-9
D gene: .
clone size: few
J gene: TRBJ1-2
CDR3 protein: CASSLVEWYGYTF
CDR3 DNA: TGTGCCAGCAGCTTAGTCGAGTGGTATGGCTACACCTTC

V gene: TRBV6-1
D gene: .
clone size: many
J gene: TRBJ2-3
CDR3 protein: CASSDLGTSGQDTQYF
CDR3 DNA: TGTGCCAGCAGTGACCTGGGGACCTCGGGACAAGATACGCAGTATTTT

V gene: TRBV10-3
D gene: .
clone size: .
J gene: TRBJ2-5
CDR3 protein: CAIRSERETQYF
CDR3 DNA: TGTGCCATCAGGTCTGAGAGAGAGACCCAGTACTTC

V gene: TRBV18
D gene: .
clone size: many
J gene: TRBJ1-6
CDR3 protein: CASSFQEVHNSPLHF
CDR3 DNA: TGTGCCAGCTCATTTCAGGAGGTCCATAATTCACCCCTCCACTTT

V gene: TRBV7-9
D gene: TRBD1
clone size: .
J gene: TRBJ1-3
CDR3 protein: CASSRQGVSGNTIYF
CDR3 DNA: TGTGCCAGCAGCAGACAGGGGGTATCTGGAAACACCATATATTTT

V gene: TRBV18
D gene: .
clone size: many
J gene: TRBJ2-3
CDR3 protein: CASSPTAPGATDTQYF
CDR3 DNA: TGTGCCAGCTCACCAACAGCACCTGGGGCCACAGATACGCAGTATTTT

V gene: TRBV20-1
D gene: .
clone size: .
J gene: TRBJ2-7
CDR3 protein: CSAMARAEQYF
CDR3 DNA: TGCAGTGCTATGGCTAGGGCCGAGCAGTACTTC

V gene: TRBV13
D gene: .
clone size: .
J gene: TRBJ1-5
CDR3 protein: CASSLGGPEQHQPQHF
CDR3 DNA: TGTGCCAGCAGCTTAGGGGGCCCCGAGCAGCATCAGCCCCAGCATTTT

V gene: TRBV6-2/TRBV6-3
D gene: TRBD1
clone size: .
J gene: TRBJ2-1
CDR3 protein: CASRDSSNEQFF
CDR3 DNA: TGTGCCAGCCGGGACAGCTCCAATGAGCAGTTCTTC

V gene: TRBV7-9
D gene: TRBD1
clone size: many
J gene: TRBJ2-5
CDR3 protein: CASSLAAGGASETQYF
CDR3 DNA: TGTGCCAGCAGCTTAGCTGCAGGGGGAGCGTCGGAGACCCAGTACTTC

V gene: TRBV7-9
D gene: .
clone size: many
J gene: TRBJ2-1
CDR3 protein: CASSFLVGPYNEQFF
CDR3 DNA: TGTGCCAGCAGCTTTCTGGTGGGGCCGTACAATGAGCAGTTCTTC